This T cell receptor beta chain was identified in a study of vaccination and CD4 T cells after COVID-19. Background on the study: The study collected post-vaccine samples a median around 70 days after dose two, with a range of 14 to 241.

Germline V gene data show CDR1 as KGHDR and CDR2 as SFDVKD. The ends were cut back, 9 bases at V and 1 base at J, with 24 bases in the middle. This CDR3 is built from 18 residues. Study-level findings and limits: Rising from about 20 to 38, the median of SARS-CoV-2-reactive clonotypes did not change significantly.

Treatment of the sample: roughly ten-day PBMC culture with coronavirus spike peptide pools or control peptides (ViraFEST assay). Concerning this clonotype itself: What it binds is not known.

The Oncomine TCR Beta short-read assay sequenced DNA from cultured CD4+ T cells. TCRdb re-derived calls from the PCR reads in MiXCR, one entry per CDR3 protein. This table has about 15,000 distinct CDR3 sequences, 45% to 60% appearing once. Source material: CD4+ T cells from blood, cultured in vitro. This chain joins TRBV24-1 and TRBJ1-5, with a tentative D call TRBD1 (5 bases). The sequence came from a human donor who had recovered from COVID-19. The CDR3 loop is CATSAESAWGGSNQPQHF. DNA for the CDR3: TGTGCCACCTCCGCCGAAAGCGCTTGGGGGGGGAGCAATCAGCCCCAGCATTTT.